This T cell receptor beta chain was documented in a study of blood T cell repertoires in COVID-19. Study-level background: COVID-19 samples, acute and convalescent, were from the United States, Italy and Spain. In each case, the material was cDNA or gDNA derived from T cells, B-cell-depleted T cells, or PBMCs.

The trim removed 5 bases at V and 1 base at J, leaving 7 bases unmatched. The CDR3 length is 16 residues. CDR1 and CDR2 (germline): SGHVS, FQNEAQ. This clone has just one count. In the original analysis: Amplification of reference gene primers provided the estimated nucleated cell counts. The table came from immunoSEQ multiplex PCR; TCRdb's copy has only in-frame clones and leaves some out. The D gene and trimming were derived from the DNA, and the V and J assignments and clone size from that table. This repertoire shows about 220,000 clones, more than 65% found once; its top ten account for 3.5% to 4%.

This TCR was sampled from an elderly woman with acute or convalescent COVID-19. V gene TRBV7-8 combines with J gene TRBJ2-5, with TRBD2 identical over 10 bases. Sequences were obtained from peripheral blood. CDR3 sequence (DNA): TGTGCCAGCAGCCCCGTCGGACTAGCGGTCCAAGAGACCCAGTACTTC. Encoded protein: CASSPVGLAVQETQYF.